Sequencing of this T cell receptor (beta chain) was carried out in a study of cytomegalovirus exposure and HLA in healthy donors (dated by TCRdb to about 2017). With regard to the full study: An earlier analysis of approximately 640 of the donors reported roughly 270 Gb of sequence data and roughly 110 million unique TCR beta sequences from about 180 million T cells. An early release that covered more than 550 HLA-typed donors contained around 300 gigabases of sequencing data and around 85 million unique TCR sequences. The genetic ancestry cluster associated with self-reported Caucasian donors included 81% of the 300 to 450 genotyped donors. The aim of the study was to test whether cataloging public T cell receptors could identify signatures of past pathogen exposure. Using immunosequencing, the study profiled T cell repertoires from 550 to 750 subjects and related those repertoires to cytomegalovirus serostatus. In addition to the first cohort of 666 subjects, a separate validation cohort of about 120 different subjects was used. To predict cytomegalovirus infection status, the study combined high-throughput TCR immunosequencing, statistical association of individual TCRs with disease status, and machine learning. A later analysis re-examined previously published TCR beta repertoires from roughly 720 donors and added high-resolution HLA genotyping to investigate patterns of TCR occurrence. Rather than drawing on any new phenotypic data, the later analysis identified candidate immune exposures from TCR beta sequences and the way those sequences occurred across donors. To decide whether each TCR beta V gene segment behaved as functional or pseudogenic, an earlier analysis of approximately 620 of the donors relied on high-throughput TCR beta sequencing. Donor age, sex, ethnicity and CMV serostatus were collected together with the repertoire data. A later genetic analysis took genome-wide SNP genotypes for about 65% of the 666 donors and used that subset as a discovery cohort. Every discovery cohort repertoire had been produced on one sequencing platform. HLA typing covered class I and class II loci at four-digit resolution. Typing coverage differed by locus: A, B, C, DRB1 and DQB1 were typed in roughly 620-630 donors, DQA1 in around 500, DPA1 in 600 to 610, and DPB1 in roughly 470. Roughly 5 DR-DQ haplotypes were handled as single units for association and clustering because linkage in the cohort was strong. Among some 400 genotyped donors of the cohort, an average of approximately 200,000 unique TCR beta nucleotide sequences was sequenced per donor, of which 15% to 20% were non-productive.

The V and J ends are trimmed by 6 bases and 8 bases, leaving 14 bases between them. Sequences SNHLY (CDR1) and FYNNEI (CDR2) are obtained from the germline V gene. Reading from cysteine to phenylalanine, the CDR3 counts 13 amino acids. This entry keeps only the CDR3 DNA: 39 bases, framed from base 1. General findings and caveats noted by the study authors: A further reported finding was that TCR beta sequences accurately predicted the HLA-A and HLA-B alleles for most subjects in the first cohort. Immune exposure information for the cohort was limited to CMV serostatus. A total of 150 to 200 TCR beta chains were listed by the study as associated with cytomegalovirus. Most CMV-associated TCR beta chains appeared to be HLA-restricted in a later analysis, and the HLA associations seemed to be driven largely by CMV exposure. In a later analysis, the rate of TCR association differed among HLA loci, with DRB1 alleles having the most associated TCRs and HLA-C alleles having the fewest. Linkage disequilibrium might explain the correlated functional status among segregating V segments, but an unknown experimental factor could not be excluded. The classifier was reported to diagnose cytomegalovirus status with high specificity and sensitivity in both the original cohort and the validation cohort. Most TCR sequences were observed very rarely across donors, whereas some public TCRs were present in many individuals. When HLA alleles, especially DR and DQ, strongly co-occurred, attributing TCR associations to individual alleles was difficult. In a later genetic analysis, fewer N-insertions in productive TCRs were reported among donors in an Asian-associated ancestry cluster than the approximately 670-donor mean. Some IMGT-functional V segments, including TRBV6-2 and TRBV6-3, could not be distinguished by the 87-base-pair reads and were therefore excluded. In vitro tests confirmed that three of the cytomegalovirus-associated TCR beta chains recognize cytomegalovirus antigens. It was suggested by the authors that the approach could potentially be generalized to other disease states and immunological phenotypes. A group of highly shared sequence variants was considered likely to be a technical artifact of the sequencing pipeline. The cohort was sequenced for TCR beta chains only, and without alpha or paired-chain data the features that could be detected were limited. A later analysis found that HLA-associated TCR beta chains were more clonally expanded and had lower generation probabilities than equally common non-associated chains. In a later genetic analysis, a missense DCLRE1C variant was associated with V-gene and J-gene trimming of TCR beta chains, and the association was replicated in an independent cohort. According to a later analysis, parvovirus B19, influenza, CMV and Epstein-Barr virus appeared linked to several top co-occurrence clusters. Broadly in line with IMGT annotations, most TCR beta V segments showed up in productive rearrangements about 90% or about 30% of the time in an earlier analysis of around 600 of the donors. At a false discovery rate of 0.05, a later analysis linked 15,000 to 20,000 TCR beta sequences to specific HLA alleles. The earlier analysis of almost 600 of the donors excluded some 15 rarely observed V segments, including chromosome 9 orphons, because counts were too low. Roughly uniform sequencing depth across donors was assumed in presence/absence analyses, although this assumption may not hold. Because HLA typing was missing for some donors at each locus, association tests included only the typed subset.

Libraries were constructed by the immunoSEQ multiplex PCR assay. For the multiplex PCR, a mixture combining 60 forward primers for TCR Vbeta segments and 13 reverse primers for TCR Jbeta segments was used. The CDR3 region of rearranged TCR beta genes was amplified from genomic DNA with a multiplex PCR assay. The amplified TCR beta libraries were sequenced on the Illumina HiSeq System as 87-base-pair reads. Per the authors' processing: In a later analysis, 77 million or so unique TCR beta chains were counted across the 666 repertoires, and about 10 million of these chains were shared by at least two donors. Raw reads were error-corrected and collapsed into unique sequences by a nearest-neighbor algorithm in which closely related sequences were merged to remove PCR and sequencing errors. Alignment of CDR3 sequences to IMGT reference sequences was used to assign V, D and J gene segments. For a sequence to be retained, a match of at least six nucleotides was required to both a V gene segment and a J gene segment. A rearrangement counted as productive if the CDR3 had no stop codons and remained in frame with V and J, and every other rearrangement counted as non-productive. CDR3 was defined by IMGT convention, running from the second conserved V-encoded cysteine to the conserved J-encoded phenylalanine. The earlier analysis of more than 450 of the donors excluded sequences that lacked an unambiguous match to a single V gene segment. An earlier analysis of 587 of the donors classified V segments as functional when productive rearrangements were above 56.7% and as segregating when the standard deviation between donors was above 5%. To diagnose cytomegalovirus status from the catalog of TCR beta chain sequences, a statistical classification framework was built. A later analysis assigned V and J genes by comparing TCR nucleotide sequences with IMGT/GENE-DB human TR gene sequences. A later analysis assigned CDR3 sequences and most-parsimonious VDJ recombination scenarios with the TCRdist pipeline. In a later analysis, each TCR beta chain was defined by its CDR3 amino acid sequence together with its V-gene family, and reads lacking a unique V-gene family were excluded. To address suspected cross-contamination and a sequencing artifact, a later analysis removed a few hundred highly shared, low-generation-probability nucleotide sequences. For each public chain, a later analysis derived a clonal expansion index from normalized ranks of inferred template counts within each repertoire. A later analysis computed generation probabilities with a VDJ recombination model fitted to out-of-frame rearrangements, and checked the results against IGoR. In a later analysis, TCR-TCR, TCR-HLA and TCR-CMV co-occurrence was scored with hypergeometric tests, and a repertoire-size bias correction was applied to TCR pairs. In a later analysis, false discovery rates were estimated by permuting HLA or CMV assignments 20 times. A later analysis grouped co-occurring TCRs with DBSCAN, adding TCRdist sequence similarity when clustering within HLA-allele-positive subsets. Co-occurrence clustering excluded repertoires with fewer than 30,000 or more than 120,000 public chains, plus five with anomalous nucleotide sharing. TCRdb provides this immuneACCESS table in a form limited to in-frame rearrangements. Some clones are lacking; in checked studies, under half of them reflect an unresolved V gene, and why the rest are absent is not known. For V, J and clone size, that table is used; D and trimming come from the DNA. The sample records under 250,000 clones, around 81% of which are singletons. The top ten hold under 2% of the sample.

The cohort consisted of 650 to 700 healthy bone marrow donors. At the time of sampling, all cohort members were nominally healthy, though unrecorded immune exposures were likely present. The donor tested CMV seronegative and was one of the 352 seronegative cohort members. Each donor provided a peripheral blood sample, and peripheral blood mononuclear cells were used for TCR beta sequencing. The Qiagen DNeasy Blood Extraction Kit was used to extract genomic DNA from the blood cell samples. About this clone itself: Which antigen it targets is not known. Within one base of it there is no much larger clone, and no base qualities were kept.

This TCR derives from a man aged 30-40 years in good health and CMV-seronegative. Sequencing was carried out using PBMCs. This sequence uses TRBV2 and TRBJ2-1, and perhaps TRBD2 as D gene, on 5 matching bases. The DNA reads TGTGCCAGCAGCAGAAACGGGGATTATGAGCAGTTCTTC. It codes for CASSRNGDYEQFF.